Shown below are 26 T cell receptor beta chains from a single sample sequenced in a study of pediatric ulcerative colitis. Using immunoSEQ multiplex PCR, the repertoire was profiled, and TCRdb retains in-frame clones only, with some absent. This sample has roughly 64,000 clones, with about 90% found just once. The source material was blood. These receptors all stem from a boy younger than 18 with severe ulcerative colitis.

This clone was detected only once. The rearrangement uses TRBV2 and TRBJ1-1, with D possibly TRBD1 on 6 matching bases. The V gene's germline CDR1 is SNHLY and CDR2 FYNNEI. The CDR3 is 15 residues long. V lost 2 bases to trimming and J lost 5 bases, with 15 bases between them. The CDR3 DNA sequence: TGTGCCAGCAGTGAACCCTTACAGGGATGGACTGAAGCTTTCTTT. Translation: CASSEPLQGWTEAFF.

The CDR3 bases are TGTGCCAGCAATCCTACAGGGTTTGGCACAGATACGCAGTATTTT. Translating it yields CASNPTGFGTDTQYF. V gene TRBV25-1 combines with J gene TRBJ2-3; D is perhaps TRBD1 (6 bases). The germline CDR1 and CDR2 sequences are MGHDK and SYGVNS. The CDR3 contains 15 residues. Trimming removed 7 bases at V and 1 base at J, with 15 bases between.

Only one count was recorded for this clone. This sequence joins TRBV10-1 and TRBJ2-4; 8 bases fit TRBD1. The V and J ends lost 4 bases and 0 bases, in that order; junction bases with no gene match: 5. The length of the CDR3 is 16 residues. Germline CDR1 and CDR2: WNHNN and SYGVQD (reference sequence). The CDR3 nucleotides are TGCGCCAGCAGTGGCGGGACAGGTCTAGCCAAAAACATTCAGTACTTC. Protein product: CASSGGTGLAKNIQYF.

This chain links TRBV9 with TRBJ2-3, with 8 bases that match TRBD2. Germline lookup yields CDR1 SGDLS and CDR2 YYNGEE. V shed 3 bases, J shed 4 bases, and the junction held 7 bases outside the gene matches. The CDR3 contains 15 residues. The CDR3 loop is CASSAEGLDADTQYF. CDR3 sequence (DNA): TGTGCCAGCAGCGCGGAGGGACTAGATGCAGATACGCAGTATTTT.

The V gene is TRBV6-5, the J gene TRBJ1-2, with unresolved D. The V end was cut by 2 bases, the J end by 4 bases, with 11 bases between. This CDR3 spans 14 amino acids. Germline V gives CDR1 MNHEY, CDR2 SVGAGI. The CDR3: CASSYGMRTYGYTF. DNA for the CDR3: TGTGCCAGCAGTTACGGTATGCGAACCTATGGCTACACCTTC.

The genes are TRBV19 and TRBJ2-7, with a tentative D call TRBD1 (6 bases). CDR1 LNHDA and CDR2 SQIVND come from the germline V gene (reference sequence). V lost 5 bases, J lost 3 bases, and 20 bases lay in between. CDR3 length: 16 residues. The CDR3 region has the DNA TGTGCCAGTAGTGGGGGAGAGACAGGAGGAATCTACGAGCAGTACTTC. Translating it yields CASSGGETGGIYEQYF. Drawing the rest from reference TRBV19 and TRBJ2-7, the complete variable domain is DGGITQSPKYLFRKEGQNVTLSCEQNLNHDAMYWYRQDPGQGLRLIYYSQIVNDFQKGDIAEGYSVSREKKESFPLTVTSAQKNPTAFYLCASSGGETGGIYEQYFGPGTRLTVT.

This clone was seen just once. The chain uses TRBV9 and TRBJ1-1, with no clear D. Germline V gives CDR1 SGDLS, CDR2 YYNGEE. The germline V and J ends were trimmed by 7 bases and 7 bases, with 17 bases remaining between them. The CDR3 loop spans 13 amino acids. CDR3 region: CASSSDKNVEAFF. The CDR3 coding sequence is TGTGCCAGCTCCAGTGACAAGAACGTTGAAGCTTTCTTT.

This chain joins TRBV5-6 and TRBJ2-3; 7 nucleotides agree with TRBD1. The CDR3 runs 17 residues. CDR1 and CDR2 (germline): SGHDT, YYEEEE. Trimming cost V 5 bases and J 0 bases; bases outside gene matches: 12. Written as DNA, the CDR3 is TGTGCCAGCAGGGCATTCAAACAGGGGCCCAGCACAGATACGCAGTATTTT. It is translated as CASRAFKQGPSTDTQYF.

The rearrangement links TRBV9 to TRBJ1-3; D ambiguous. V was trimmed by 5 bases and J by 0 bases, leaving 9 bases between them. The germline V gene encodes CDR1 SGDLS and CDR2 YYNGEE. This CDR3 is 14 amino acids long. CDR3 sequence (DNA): TGTGCCAGCAGGCGAGACGTCTCTGGAAACACCATATATTTT. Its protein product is CASRRDVSGNTIYF.

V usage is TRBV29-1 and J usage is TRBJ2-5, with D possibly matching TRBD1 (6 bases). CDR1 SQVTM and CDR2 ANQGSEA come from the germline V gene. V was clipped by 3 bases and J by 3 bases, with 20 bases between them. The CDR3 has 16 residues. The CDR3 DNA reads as TGCAGCGTTGAGGGTGGCCCTGACAGGTCCAAAGAGACCCAGTACTTC. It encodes CSVEGGPDRSKETQYF.

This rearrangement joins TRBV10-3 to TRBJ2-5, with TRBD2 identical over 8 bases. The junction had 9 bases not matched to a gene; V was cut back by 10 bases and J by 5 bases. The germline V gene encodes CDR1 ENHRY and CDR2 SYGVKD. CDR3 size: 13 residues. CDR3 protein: CASGGSERETQYF. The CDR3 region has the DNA TGTGCCAGCGGGGGGAGCGAGAGGGAGACCCAGTACTTC.

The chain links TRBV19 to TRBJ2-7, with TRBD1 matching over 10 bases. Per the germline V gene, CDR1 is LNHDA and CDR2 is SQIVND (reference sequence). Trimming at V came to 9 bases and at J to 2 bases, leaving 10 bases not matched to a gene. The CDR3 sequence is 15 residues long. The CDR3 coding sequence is TGTGCCAGCCGGGACAGGGGAGGCCACACCTACGAGCAGTACTTC. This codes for CASRDRGGHTYEQYF.

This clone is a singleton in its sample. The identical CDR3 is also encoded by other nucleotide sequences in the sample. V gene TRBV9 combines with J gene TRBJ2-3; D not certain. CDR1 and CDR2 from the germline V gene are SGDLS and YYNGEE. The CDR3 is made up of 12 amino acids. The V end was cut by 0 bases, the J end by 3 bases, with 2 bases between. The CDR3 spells CASSVATDTQYF. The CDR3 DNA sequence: TGTGCCAGCAGCGTAGCGACAGATACGCAGTATTTT.

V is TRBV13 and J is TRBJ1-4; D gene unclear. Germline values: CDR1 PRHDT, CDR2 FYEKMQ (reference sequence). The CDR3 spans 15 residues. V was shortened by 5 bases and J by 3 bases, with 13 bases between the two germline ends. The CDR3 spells CASSIGPWSNEKLFF. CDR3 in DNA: TGTGCCAGCAGCATTGGACCCTGGTCTAATGAAAAACTGTTTTTT. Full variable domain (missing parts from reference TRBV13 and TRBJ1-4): AAGVIQSPRHLIKEKRETATLKCYPIPRHDTVYWYQQGPGQDPQFLISFYEKMQSDKGSIPDRFSAQQFSDYHSELNMSSLELGDSALYFCASSIGPWSNEKLFFGSGTQLSVL.

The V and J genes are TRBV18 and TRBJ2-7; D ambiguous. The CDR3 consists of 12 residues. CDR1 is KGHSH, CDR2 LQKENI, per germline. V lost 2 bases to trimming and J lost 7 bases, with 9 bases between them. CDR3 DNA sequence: TGTGCCAGCTCACCAGACACTTGGGAGCAGTACTTC. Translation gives CASSPDTWEQYF. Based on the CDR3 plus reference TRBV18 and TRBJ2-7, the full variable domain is NAGVMQNPRHLVRRRGQEARLRCSPMKGHSHVYWYRQLPEEGLKFMVYLQKENIIDESGMPKERFSAEFPKEGPSILRIQQVVRGDSAAYFCASSPDTWEQYFGPGTRLTVT.

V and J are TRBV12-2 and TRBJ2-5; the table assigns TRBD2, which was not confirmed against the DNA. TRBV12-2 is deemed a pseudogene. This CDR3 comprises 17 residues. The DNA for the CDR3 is TGTGCAAGTCGCTTAGCGTCCGTAGCGGGAGGGTTGGAGACCCAGTACTTC. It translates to CASRLASVAGGLETQYF.

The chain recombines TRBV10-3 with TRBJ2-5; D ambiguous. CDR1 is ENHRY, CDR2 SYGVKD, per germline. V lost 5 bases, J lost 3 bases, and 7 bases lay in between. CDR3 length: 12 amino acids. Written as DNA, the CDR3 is TGTGCCATCAGTCCTGGCAAAGAGACCCAGTACTTC. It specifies CAISPGKETQYF.

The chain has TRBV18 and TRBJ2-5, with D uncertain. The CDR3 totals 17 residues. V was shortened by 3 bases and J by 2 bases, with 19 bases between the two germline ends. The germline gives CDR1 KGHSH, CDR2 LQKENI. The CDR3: CASSPGSFDGVQETQYF. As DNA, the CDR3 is TGTGCCAGCTCACCGGGAAGCTTCGACGGAGTGCAAGAGACCCAGTACTTC.

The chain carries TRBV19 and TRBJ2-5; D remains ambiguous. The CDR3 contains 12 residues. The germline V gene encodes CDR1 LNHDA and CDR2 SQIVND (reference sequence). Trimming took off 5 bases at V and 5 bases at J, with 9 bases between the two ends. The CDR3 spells CASSVGGETQYF. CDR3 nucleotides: TGTGCCAGTAGTGTGGGTGGGGAGACCCAGTACTTC.

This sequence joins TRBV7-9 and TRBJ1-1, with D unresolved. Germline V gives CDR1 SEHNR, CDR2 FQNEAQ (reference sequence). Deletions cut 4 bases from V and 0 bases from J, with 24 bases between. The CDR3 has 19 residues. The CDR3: CASSSPTSGTMGLNTEAFF. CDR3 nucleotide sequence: TGTGCCAGCAGCTCTCCCACCAGCGGAACGATGGGGTTGAACACTGAAGCTTTCTTT.

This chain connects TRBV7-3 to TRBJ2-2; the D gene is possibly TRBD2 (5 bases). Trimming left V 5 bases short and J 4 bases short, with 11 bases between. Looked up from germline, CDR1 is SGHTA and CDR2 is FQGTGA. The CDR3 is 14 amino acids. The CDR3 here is CASSRTSITGELFF. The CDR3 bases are TGTGCCAGCAGCCGAACTAGTATCACCGGGGAGCTGTTTTTT.

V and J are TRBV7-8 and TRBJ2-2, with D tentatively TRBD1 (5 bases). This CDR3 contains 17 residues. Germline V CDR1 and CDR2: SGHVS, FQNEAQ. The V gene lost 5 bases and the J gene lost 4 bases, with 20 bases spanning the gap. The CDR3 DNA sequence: TGTGCCAGCAGCGCCGCCTATTTGACAGAGCCCACCGGGGAGCTGTTTTTT. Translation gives CASSAAYLTEPTGELFF.

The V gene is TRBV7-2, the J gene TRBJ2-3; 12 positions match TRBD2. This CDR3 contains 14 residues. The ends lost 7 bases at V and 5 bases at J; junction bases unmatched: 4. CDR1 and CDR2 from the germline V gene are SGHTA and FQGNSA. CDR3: CASTWTSGKDTQYF. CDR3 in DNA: TGTGCCAGCACCTGGACTAGCGGGAAAGATACGCAGTATTTT.

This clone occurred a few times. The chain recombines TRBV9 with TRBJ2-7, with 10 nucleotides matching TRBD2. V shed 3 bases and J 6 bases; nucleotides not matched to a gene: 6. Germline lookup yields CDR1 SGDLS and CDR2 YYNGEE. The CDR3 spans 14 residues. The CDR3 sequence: CASSALAGAREQYF. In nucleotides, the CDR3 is TGTGCCAGCAGCGCGCTAGCGGGAGCTCGCGAGCAGTACTTC.

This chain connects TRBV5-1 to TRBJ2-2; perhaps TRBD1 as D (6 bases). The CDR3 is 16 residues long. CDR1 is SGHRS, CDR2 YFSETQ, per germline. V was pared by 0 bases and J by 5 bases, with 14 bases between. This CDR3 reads CASSLEGELRTGELFF. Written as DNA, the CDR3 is TGCGCCAGCAGCTTGGAGGGGGAATTGAGGACCGGGGAGCTGTTTTTT.

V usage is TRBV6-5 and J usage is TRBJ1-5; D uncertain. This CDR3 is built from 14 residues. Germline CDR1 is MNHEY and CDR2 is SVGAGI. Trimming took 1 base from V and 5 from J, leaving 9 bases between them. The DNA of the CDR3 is TGTGCCAGCAGTTACTTGGCAGGAGATCAGCCCCAGCATTTT. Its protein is CASSYLAGDQPQHF.